These 25 T cell receptor beta chains were all obtained from the same sample, sequenced in a study of T cell repertoires in cytomegalovirus infection. One entry per CDR3 protein, called by TCRdb with MiXCR from the reads. The table shows roughly 320,000 distinct CDR3 sequences, with 8% to 10% occurring only once. The material sequenced was PBMCs. Receptors originate from a human donor in good health (CMV status not recorded). Some clones in this sample may be carry-over from other donors' samples.

The chain employs TRBV2 and TRBJ2-1, with no clear D. The V gene lost 5 bases and the J gene lost 5 bases, with 4 bases spanning the gap. Germline loops: CDR1 SNHLY, CDR2 FYNNEI. The CDR3 runs to 11 residues. For the CDR3, the DNA is TGTGCCAGCAGTCAAGACAATGAGCAGTTCTTC. This translates into CASSQDNEQFF.

This clonotype was counted only a few times. V and J are TRBV20-1 and TRBJ2-5; TRBD2 agrees at 10 bases. The CDR3 spans 20 residues. Trimming cost V 2 bases and J 4 bases; bases outside gene matches: 22. Germline CDR1 and CDR2: DFQATT and SNEGSKA (reference sequence). CDR3 region: CSARSLSVELAGLNGETQYF. The CDR3 nucleotides are TGCAGTGCTAGATCCCTGAGCGTTGAACTAGCGGGACTCAACGGAGAGACCCAGTACTTC.

This chain connects TRBV7-2 to TRBJ2-7; no reliable D call. Germline CDR1 SGHTA, CDR2 FQGNSA. V was trimmed by 1 base and J by 2 bases, leaving 12 bases between them. The CDR3 sequence is 15 residues long. The CDR3 reads CASSLELGRTYEQYF. CDR3 coding DNA: TGTGCCAGCAGCTTAGAGCTGGGCAGAACCTACGAGCAGTACTTC.

This clonotype was observed a handful of times. The chain links TRBV19 to TRBJ2-6; no firm D call. CDR1 is LNHDA and CDR2 is SQIVND in the germline V gene (reference sequence). V was cut by 8 bases and J by 12 bases, with 20 bases left in between. CDR3 size: 14 residues. The CDR3 loop is CASEPTRPFGVLTF. In nucleotides, the CDR3 is TGTGCCAGTGAACCGACAAGGCCTTTTGGCGTCCTGACTTTC.

In this sample, this clonotype turned up many times. J is TRBJ1-2 and V is TRBV20-1, with D unclear. This CDR3 spans 12 amino acids. CDR1 is DFQATT and CDR2 is SNEGSKA in the germline V gene (reference sequence). Deletions cut 0 bases from V and 8 bases from J, with 10 bases between. The CDR3 DNA sequence: TGCAGTGCTAGAGATTCTGCCGGGGGCTACACCTTC. Translation gives CSARDSAGGYTF.

This clonotype showed up many times. An end of the junction differs from the germline gene, which may be a read error. The gene calls are TRBV6-2 or TRBV6-3 and TRBJ2-7; D unclear. From germline, CDR1 is MNHEY and CDR2 SVGEGT. This CDR3 region has 11 residues. The CDR3 DNA follows: TGTGCCAGCAGTAACTCCTACGAGCAGTACTTC. Amino acids: CASSNSYEQYF.

Concerning this clonotype: The missing conserved phenylalanine or tryptophan at the end of this CDR3 makes a read error likely. V is TRBV2 and J is TRBJ2-7; D could derive from TRBD1 or TRBD2 (6 bases each). CDR1 and CDR2 from the germline V gene are SNHLY and FYNNEI. This CDR3 is 14 amino acids long. V was pared by 7 bases and J by 1 base, with 14 bases between. DNA for the CDR3: TGTGCCAGCAAGCCGCGGGACACATCCTACGAGCAGTACTCC. Translated: CASKPRDTSYEQYS.

This clonotype was found a few times. The chain recombines TRBV4-2 with TRBJ2-6; D possibly corresponds to TRBD1 (6 bases). Germline V CDR1 and CDR2: LGHNA, YNFKEQ. CDR3 length equals 18 residues. Trimming removed 0 bases from V and 0 bases from J, with 12 bases in between. The CDR3: CASSQDPGASSGANVLTF. The CDR3 DNA reads as TGTGCCAGCAGCCAAGATCCAGGGGCCAGCTCTGGGGCCAACGTCCTGACTTTC.

This chain uses TRBV28 with TRBJ1-5; 7 nucleotides align to TRBD1. V dropped 6 bases and J dropped 6; count of bases not matched to a gene: 11. The CDR3 contains 15 residues. Germline V gene lookup returns CDR1 MDHEN and CDR2 SYDVKM. CDR3 sequence: CASSPQGPSSQPQHF. In nucleotides, the CDR3 is TGTGCCAGCAGCCCACAGGGGCCCTCGAGTCAGCCCCAGCATTTT.

V and J are TRBV7-8 and TRBJ2-5, with D perhaps matching TRBD2 (6 bases). V lost 5 bases, J lost 5 bases, and 18 bases lay in between. This CDR3 region has 15 residues. Germline CDR1 is SGHVS and CDR2 is FQNEAQ. The CDR3 sequence: CASSPDYLGGETQYF. The CDR3 DNA is TGTGCCAGCAGCCCCGACTACCTCGGAGGGGAGACCCAGTACTTC.

Notes on this clonotype: A single base separates this from a much larger clone, so it may be a read error. The rearrangement joins TRBV11-2 to TRBJ2-5; no firm D call. CDR3 length: 15 residues. Germline V CDR1 and CDR2: SGHAT, FQNNGV. The CDR3 here is CASSLAPGSQETQCF. CDR3 DNA: TGTGCCAGCAGCTTAGCCCCAGGAAGCCAAGAGACCCAGTGCTTC.

This clonotype was seen more than once but under ten times. The chain uses TRBV28 and TRBJ2-1; no clear D gene. V lost 2 bases to trimming and J lost 0 bases, with 5 bases between them. CDR1 is MDHEN and CDR2 is SYDVKM in the germline V gene. This CDR3 spans 14 amino acids. CDR3 in DNA: TGTGCCAGCAGTTTACTCGACTCCTACAATGAGCAGTTCTTC. It encodes CASSLLDSYNEQFF.

CDR3 nucleotide sequence: TGTGCCACCAGGCGACACCTTTACACTGAAGCTTTCTTT. The encoded protein is CATRRHLYTEAFF. The chain recombines TRBV6-5 with TRBJ1-1, with D hard to call. The length of the CDR3 is 13 residues. V gave up 10 bases and J gave up 3 bases, with 15 bases separating them. Germline loops: CDR1 MNHEY, CDR2 SVGAGI.

There are a few counts of this clonotype. For the CDR3, the DNA is TGTGCCAGCAGCCCCTATTCCGGACTAGCGGCGGGAACAGATACGCAGTATTTT. It specifies CASSPYSGLAAGTDTQYF. This chain connects TRBV7-9 to TRBJ2-3; 10 bases align to TRBD2. The CDR3 totals 18 residues. V lost 5 bases, J lost 3 bases, and 14 bases stayed unmatched. CDR1 SEHNR and CDR2 FQNEAQ come from the germline V gene (reference sequence).

The rearrangement uses TRBV28 and TRBJ1-5; D gene unclear. The CDR3 length is 13 residues. Between the trimmed V and J ends, which lost 6 bases and 5 bases, there was a span of 11 bases. The germline gives CDR1 MDHEN, CDR2 SYDVKM. In DNA, the CDR3 is TGTGCCAGCAGCCGGTTGACCCATCAGCCCCAGCATTTT. Encoded protein: CASSRLTHQPQHF.

This clonotype came up many times. The chain has TRBV6-1 and TRBJ2-1; 9 nucleotides agree with TRBD2. CDR1 is MNHNS, CDR2 SASEGT, per germline. The CDR3 covers 17 residues. Trimming removed 6 bases from V and 6 bases from J; junction bases left unmatched: 15. This CDR3 reads CASRGYVAGERRNEQFF. CDR3 coding DNA: TGTGCCAGCAGGGGTTACGTAGCGGGAGAAAGACGCAATGAGCAGTTCTTC.

This clonotype came up many times. The chain combines TRBV27 with TRBJ2-3; perhaps TRBD2 as D (6 bases). There are 18 residues in the CDR3. V lost 3 bases and J lost 1, with 20 bases in between. Germline lookup yields CDR1 MNHEY and CDR2 SMNVEV (reference sequence). The CDR3 DNA follows: TGTGCCAGCAGTTTTAGGCGGGACTTGGTGGGTGGCACAGATACGCAGTATTTT. Its protein product is CASSFRRDLVGGTDTQYF.

This clonotype has a handful of counts. The chain employs TRBV28 and TRBJ2-5; tentative D call: TRBD1 (5 bases). Trimming removed 3 bases at V and 5 bases at J, with 16 bases between. The CDR3 is 15 amino acids. The germline gives CDR1 MDHEN, CDR2 SYDVKM. Written as DNA, the CDR3 is TGTGCCAGCAGTTTTTATGTGGAGCAGGGCGAGACCCAGTACTTC. Its protein is CASSFYVEQGETQYF.

In this sample, this clonotype turned up many times. The chain has TRBV7-2 and TRBJ2-3; D perhaps matches TRBD2 (5 bases). The V end lost 11 bases, the J end lost 1 base, and 10 bases lay between the germline ends. The CDR3 runs 12 residues. Germline CDR1 and CDR2: SGHTA and FQGNSA. CDR3 nucleotide sequence: TGTGCCTTAAAGGGAGGCACAGATACGCAGTATTTT. It yields the protein CALKGGTDTQYF.

This clonotype was detected many times. The chain uses TRBV28 and TRBJ1-4, with 7 bases fitting TRBD1. The CDR3 contains 19 residues. Germline CDR1 reads MDHEN; CDR2 reads SYDVKM. V shed 0 bases, J shed 0 bases, and the junction held 10 bases outside the gene matches. The CDR3: CASSLWGPGQSATNEKLFF. The CDR3 DNA follows: TGTGCCAGCAGTTTATGGGGCCCGGGACAGAGCGCAACTAATGAAAAACTGTTTTTT. Combining the CDR3 with reference TRBV28 and TRBJ1-4 gives the whole variable domain DVKVTQSSRYLVKRTGEKVFLECVQDMDHENMFWYRQDPGLGLRLIYFSYDVKMKEKGDIPEGYSVSREKKERFSLILESASTNQTSMYLCASSLWGPGQSATNEKLFFGSGTQLSVL.

This clonotype has only a few counts. The chain links TRBV19 to TRBJ2-7, with 9 positions matching TRBD2. The CDR3 spans 19 residues. Trimming cost V 3 bases and J 0 bases; bases outside gene matches: 15. Germline-derived CDR1 and CDR2 are LNHDA and SQIVND (reference sequence). The CDR3 region has the DNA TGTGCCAGTAGTATCCGACTAGCGGTGGGATCTCCCCCCTCCTACGAGCAGTACTTC. Residues: CASSIRLAVGSPPSYEQYF.

This clonotype has a count of ten or more. V and J are TRBV10-3 and TRBJ2-7; perhaps TRBD2 as D (6 bases). V lost 2 bases to trimming and J lost 4 bases, with 18 bases between them. Germline V lookup: CDR1 ENHRY, CDR2 SYGVKD. The CDR3 loop spans 16 amino acids. The CDR3 protein is CAISEPRGRRGYEQYF. CDR3 sequence (DNA): TGTGCCATCAGTGAGCCAAGGGGACGGCGGGGATACGAGCAGTACTTC.

This clonotype was found many times. The chain employs TRBV12-3 or TRBV12-4 and TRBJ2-1; D uncertain. The CDR3 runs 14 residues. V was clipped by 2 bases and J by 2 bases, with 7 bases between them. Written as DNA, the CDR3 is TGTGCCAGCAGTTTAAGAGACGCCTACAATGAGCAGTTCTTC. Encoded protein: CASSLRDAYNEQFF.

The J gene is TRBJ1-3, the V gene TRBV11-2; 8 positions match TRBD1. Per the germline V gene, CDR1 is SGHAT and CDR2 is FQNNGV. V lost 11 bases, J lost 4 bases, and 10 bases stayed unmatched. The CDR3 length is 14 residues. The CDR3 sequence: CARNDRGSGNTIYF. The CDR3, as DNA: TGTGCCCGCAACGACAGGGGTTCAGGAAACACCATATATTTT.

The chain links TRBV6-5 to TRBJ1-5; 8 bases fit TRBD1. Per germline, CDR1 MNHEY and CDR2 SVGAGI. V was pared by 6 bases and J by 6 bases, with 10 bases of the junction left unmatched. The CDR3 has 15 amino acids. The CDR3 sequence is CASRGAGTGSQPQHF. The CDR3 DNA sequence: TGTGCCAGCAGAGGAGCCGGGACAGGTAGTCAGCCCCAGCATTTT.